One T cell receptor beta chain is described in this entry. This specimen belongs to a study of CD8 T cells in ankylosing spondylitis. TCRdb re-called the 5' RACE reads through MiXCR, storing one row per CDR3 protein. The data show 150,000 to 200,000 distinct CDR3 sequences, with roughly 18% seen just once and 4.3% held by the top ten. V was trimmed by 0 bases and J by 4 bases, leaving 10 bases between them. Germline V gene sequence: CDR1 LGHDT, CDR2 YNNKEL (reference sequence). The CDR3 contains 14 residues. Material for sequencing was blood, either unsorted or a sorted T cell fraction (not recorded which). The chain carries TRBV3-1 and TRBJ2-7; the D is unclear. The receptor was derived from a male donor aged 10-35 years with ankylosing spondylitis or in good health (not recorded which). The CDR3 DNA is TGTGCCAGCAGCCAAGATACCGTGCCTTACGAGCAGTACTTC. Its protein is CASSQDTVPYEQYF.